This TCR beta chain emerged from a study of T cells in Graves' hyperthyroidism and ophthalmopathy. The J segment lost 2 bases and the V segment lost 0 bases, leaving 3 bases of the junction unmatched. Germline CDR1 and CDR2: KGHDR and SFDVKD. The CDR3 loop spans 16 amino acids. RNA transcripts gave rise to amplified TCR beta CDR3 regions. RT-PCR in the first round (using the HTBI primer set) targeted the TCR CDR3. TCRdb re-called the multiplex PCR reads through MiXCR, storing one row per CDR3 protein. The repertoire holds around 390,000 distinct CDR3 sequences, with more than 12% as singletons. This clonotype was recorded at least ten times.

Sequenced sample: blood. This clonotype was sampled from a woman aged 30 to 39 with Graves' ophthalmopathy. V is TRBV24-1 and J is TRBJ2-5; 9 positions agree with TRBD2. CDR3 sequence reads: CATSDLRAGGQETQYF. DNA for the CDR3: TGTGCCACCAGTGATTTGAGGGCGGGGGGGCAAGAGACCCAGTACTTC.